Listed below are T cell receptor beta chains from one sample, sequenced in a study of blood T cell repertoires in COVID-19. Clones were read by immunoSEQ multiplex PCR, and TCRdb kept only the in-frame ones, dropping some. The table lists approximately 280,000 clones, approximately 80% of them singletons. The sequenced sample consisted of PBMCs or T cells enriched from blood (not recorded which). These receptors were taken from a man aged 35 to 55 who had been exposed to COVID-19. The CDR3 runs from the conserved cysteine through the conserved F or W. Fields, in order: clone size, D gene, J gene, V gene, CDR3 protein, CDR3 DNA. D genes are given only for firm matches. Not every row has a clone size; where given, it reads once, few, many or a size class.

size: few; D: TRBD2; J: TRBJ2-1; V: TRBV11-2; CDR3: CASRSGLHEQFF; DNA: TGTGCCAGCAGATCGGGACTACATGAGCAGTTCTTC
size: -; D: -; J: TRBJ1-5; V: TRBV27; CDR3: CASSLTNYQPQHF; DNA: TGTGCCAGCAGTTTAACTAACTATCAGCCCCAGCATTTT
size: -; D: -; J: TRBJ1-4; V: TRBV27; CDR3: CASSRTYRATNEKLFF; DNA: TGTGCCAGCAGTCGGACCTACAGGGCAACTAATGAAAAACTGTTTTTT
size: once; D: TRBD1; J: TRBJ1-5; V: TRBV2; CDR3: CASSVGQGARPQHF; DNA: TGTGCCAGCAGTGTAGGACAGGGGGCTCGGCCCCAGCATTTT
size: -; D: -; J: TRBJ2-1; V: TRBV7-3; CDR3: CASSSIVSLGGGEEQFF; DNA: TGTGCCAGCAGTTCGATTGTATCCCTAGGAGGCGGGGAGGAGCAGTTCTTC
size: -; D: -; J: TRBJ1-5; V: TRBV19; CDR3: CASSIGGGNSNQPQHF; DNA: TGTGCCAGTAGTATAGGCGGGGGGAATAGCAATCAGCCCCAGCATTTT
size: -; D: -; J: TRBJ2-7; V: TRBV5-4; CDR3: CASSFEGESYEQYF; DNA: TGTGCCAGCAGCTTTGAGGGAGAGTCGTACGAGCAGTACTTC
size: -; D: TRBD1; J: TRBJ1-1; V: TRBV30; CDR3: CAWSVRGRGLPEAFF; DNA: TGTGCCTGGAGTGTCCGGGGCAGGGGGCTCCCTGAAGCTTTCTTT
size: -; D: -; J: TRBJ2-7; V: TRBV6-5; CDR3: CASSYSRGSSSYEQYF; DNA: TGTGCCAGCAGTTACTCTAGGGGGTCCAGCTCCTACGAGCAGTACTTC
size: -; D: TRBD1; J: TRBJ2-3; V: TRBV6-5; CDR3: CASSYSQGGGTDTQYF; DNA: TGTGCCAGCAGTTACTCCCAAGGGGGCGGCACAGATACGCAGTATTTT
size: -; D: -; J: TRBJ1-2; V: TRBV13; CDR3: CASSGGGVTTSTYGYTF; DNA: TGTGCCAGCAGCGGTGGGGGGGTGACAACCTCAACATATGGCTACACCTTC
size: -; D: TRBD2; J: TRBJ2-5; V: TRBV19; CDR3: CASQRGAGGPETQYF; DNA: TGTGCCAGCCAGAGGGGGGCGGGAGGGCCAGAGACCCAGTACTTC
size: once; D: -; J: TRBJ1-4; V: TRBV5-1; CDR3: CASSSNREKLFF; DNA: TGCGCCAGCAGCTCAAACAGGGAAAAACTGTTTTTT
size: -; D: TRBD2; J: TRBJ2-1; V: TRBV10-1; CDR3: CASSGGGYSYNEQFF; DNA: TGCGCCAGCAGCGGCGGGGGTTACTCCTACAATGAGCAGTTCTTC
size: -; D: TRBD1; J: TRBJ2-3; V: TRBV6-5; CDR3: CASGTGPTDTQYF; DNA: TGTGCCAGCGGGACAGGGCCCACAGATACGCAGTATTTT
size: -; D: TRBD2; J: TRBJ2-3; V: TRBV19; CDR3: CASSIEGTGGVTDTQYF; DNA: TGTGCCAGTAGTATTGAAGGAACGGGGGGGGTCACAGATACGCAGTATTTT
size: -; D: TRBD2; J: TRBJ2-5; V: TRBV6-4; CDR3: CASSDRASGRPGYQETQYF; DNA: TGTGCCAGCAGTGACAGGGCTAGCGGGAGGCCGGGGTACCAAGAGACCCAGTACTTC
size: -; D: TRBD1; J: TRBJ2-2; V: TRBV7-9; CDR3: CASSKGQRGELFF; DNA: TGTGCCAGCAGCAAGGGACAGAGGGGTGAGCTGTTTTTT
size: -; D: TRBD2; J: TRBJ2-3; V: TRBV4-2; CDR3: CASRAIAGGTDTQYF; DNA: TGTGCCAGCAGGGCAATAGCGGGAGGCACAGATACGCAGTATTTT
size: few; D: -; J: TRBJ2-7; V: TRBV21-1; CDR3: CASSKAGWTSHYEQYF; DNA: TGTGCCAGCAGCAAAGCGGGCTGGACAAGTCACTACGAGCAGTACTTC
size: -; D: TRBD1; J: TRBJ1-2; V: TRBV18; CDR3: CASSGTGNYGYTF; DNA: TGTGCCAGCTCGGGGACAGGTAACTATGGCTACACCTTC
size: once; D: TRBD1; J: TRBJ2-7; V: TRBV11-2; CDR3: CASSQVRDSTYEQYF; DNA: TGTGCCAGCAGCCAAGTTAGGGACAGCACCTACGAGCAGTACTTC
size: few; D: TRBD1; J: TRBJ2-1; V: TRBV2; CDR3: CASTFDRGEQFF; DNA: TGTGCCAGCACCTTCGACAGGGGTGAGCAGTTCTTC
size: -; D: TRBD2; J: TRBJ2-2; V: TRBV5-1; CDR3: CASSLATSGDGELFF; DNA: TGCGCCAGCAGCTTGGCAACTAGCGGTGACGGGGAGCTGTTTTTT
size: -; D: TRBD2; J: TRBJ2-2; V: TRBV5-1; CDR3: CASIPGGLGTGELFF; DNA: TGCGCCAGCATCCCGGGGGGACTCGGCACCGGGGAGCTGTTTTTT
size: -; D: TRBD2; J: TRBJ2-7; V: TRBV7-9; CDR3: CASSWVRLAGSYEQYF; DNA: TGTGCCAGCAGCTGGGTAAGGCTAGCGGGTTCCTACGAGCAGTACTTC
size: -; D: -; J: TRBJ2-2; V: TRBV18; CDR3: CASSPYSTLELFF; DNA: TGTGCCAGCTCACCATACTCGACTTTGGAGCTGTTTTTT
size: -; D: TRBD2; J: TRBJ2-3; V: TRBV29-1; CDR3: CSVTSGRTADTQYF; DNA: TGCAGCGTGACTAGCGGGAGGACGGCAGATACGCAGTATTTT
size: -; D: TRBD1; J: TRBJ1-5; V: TRBV4-1; CDR3: CASSQVGRQGLQPQHF; DNA: TGCGCCAGCAGCCAAGTCGGTCGACAGGGGCTTCAGCCCCAGCATTTT
size: -; D: TRBD2; J: TRBJ2-7; V: TRBV19; CDR3: CASSRPTSGTNDEQYF; DNA: TGTGCCAGCAGTCGTCCGACTAGCGGGACTAACGACGAGCAGTACTTC
size: -; D: -; J: TRBJ1-1; V: TRBV7-3; CDR3: CASSLTPRDTEAFF; DNA: TGTGCCAGCAGCTTAACTCCGAGGGACACTGAAGCTTTCTTT
size: -; D: -; J: TRBJ2-1; V: TRBV5-1; CDR3: CASRGSKGPHEQFF; DNA: TGCGCCAGCAGGGGGAGCAAGGGTCCCCATGAGCAGTTCTTC
size: -; D: TRBD2; J: TRBJ2-1; V: TRBV30; CDR3: CAWRLTGGPGEQFF; DNA: TGTGCCTGGAGGTTAACGGGAGGGCCTGGAGAGCAGTTCTTC
size: -; D: -; J: TRBJ1-2; V: TRBV5-1; CDR3: CASSLEGVYGYTF; DNA: TGCGCCAGCAGCTTGGAAGGGGTGTATGGCTACACCTTC
size: -; D: -; J: TRBJ2-3; V: TRBV7-2; CDR3: CASSLRLVSSTDTQYF; DNA: TGTGCCAGCAGCTTGAGACTAGTCAGTAGCACAGATACGCAGTATTTT
size: -; D: TRBD2; J: TRBJ2-1; V: TRBV11-2; CDR3: CASGTGTSGMRGEQFF; DNA: TGTGCCAGCGGAACCGGGACTAGCGGGATGAGGGGTGAGCAGTTCTTC
size: -; D: TRBD1; J: TRBJ1-2; V: TRBV27; CDR3: CASSLQQGGNYGYTF; DNA: TGTGCCAGCAGTTTACAGCAGGGGGGAAACTATGGCTACACCTTC
size: -; D: -; J: TRBJ2-7; V: TRBV7-9; CDR3: CASSLGRGTSYEQYF; DNA: TGTGCCAGCAGCTTAGGGAGGGGAACTTCCTACGAGCAGTACTTC
size: once; D: TRBD2; J: TRBJ2-3; V: TRBV18; CDR3: CASSPPGGGDTQYF; DNA: TGTGCCAGCTCACCACCCGGGGGGGGAGATACGCAGTATTTT
size: -; D: -; J: TRBJ1-4; V: TRBV28; CDR3: CASWGEWGRLGEKLFF; DNA: TGTGCCAGCTGGGGGGAGTGGGGCCGATTGGGGGAAAAACTGTTTTTT
size: -; D: -; J: TRBJ2-2; V: TRBV25-1; CDR3: CASSSHTSRQPGWGELFF; DNA: TGTGCCAGCAGTAGCCATACTTCCAGACAGCCTGGCTGGGGGGAGCTGTTTTTT
size: -; D: TRBD1; J: TRBJ2-7; V: TRBV18; CDR3: CASSPRHPGQGNSEQYF; DNA: TGTGCCAGCTCGCCGAGACACCCGGGACAGGGTAATTCCGAGCAGTACTTC